This T cell receptor (beta chain) appears in the sequencing data of a study of beta chain features in type 1 diabetes. Study conclusions and caveats: Moderately but significantly shorter TCRB CDR3s were found in Type 1 diabetes patients in all four CD4+ subsets. HLA influence on TCRB rearrangement stayed unresolved here.

Expressed TCRB transcripts were sequenced because the isolated RNA had all been reverse transcribed beforehand. Data came from immunoSEQ multiplex PCR; TCRdb stores just in-frame clones and leaves some out. The table records some 130,000 clones, around 10% of them present only once. V lost 2 bases and J lost 5; bases outside the gene matches: 10. CDR3 length: 15 amino acids. Germline-derived CDR1 and CDR2 are GTSNPN and SVGIG (reference sequence). As for this clone: Its antigen is currently unknown.

CD4+ cells of the naive, central memory, regulatory and stem cell-like memory types were sorted via CD45RO/CCR7/CD25/CD127/CD95/CD27. The TCR sequence derives from a man aged 25-45 years with type 1 diabetes. Specimen: central memory CD4+ T cells from blood. The genes are TRBV30 and TRBJ1-1; 8 bases match TRBD1. The DNA of the CDR3 is TGTGCCTGGAGTTTGAAATGGACAGGGAAAACTGAAGCTTTCTTT. It specifies CAWSLKWTGKTEAFF.